The 12 T cell receptor beta chains below all came from one sample that was sequenced in a study of blood T cells in healthy people across ages. Primed by a sample-barcoded 5' primer and a J-beta primer mix, a second PCR proceeded for about 7 to 11 cycles. TCRdb redid the calling of the 5' RACE reads with MiXCR, one entry per CDR3 protein. Among roughly 900,000 distinct CDR3 sequences listed, about 30% were seen once. Sequenced input: blood. Source of these receptors: a woman older than 75 in good health.

This clonotype occurred a few times. The chain has TRBV2 and TRBJ2-5; no clear D. The CDR3 has 15 residues. The V gene's germline CDR1 is SNHLY and CDR2 FYNNEI. V was cut by 6 bases and J by 5 bases, with 19 bases left in between. This chain's CDR3 is CASSPDALARETQYF. DNA for the CDR3: TGTGCCAGCAGCCCCGACGCCCTTGCACGCGAGACCCAGTACTTC.

This clonotype showed up many times. This sequence joins TRBV9 and TRBJ2-1; 10 bases are a match to TRBD2. The CDR3 length is 12 residues. Germline V lookup: CDR1 SGDLS, CDR2 YYNGEE. V shed 7 bases and J 9 bases; nucleotides not matched to a gene: 4. CDR3 in DNA: TGTGCCAGCGGCCGACTAGCGGGTGAGCAGTTCTTC. Protein product: CASGRLAGEQFF.

Concerning this clonotype itself: A read error may explain this, as a much larger clone is one base away. This rearrangement joins TRBV7-2 to TRBJ1-2, with D tentatively TRBD1 (5 bases). This CDR3 has 14 residues. Germline lookup yields CDR1 SGHTA and CDR2 FQGNSA. DNA of the CDR3: TGTGCCAGCAGCCCAGGACATCGATCCTATGTCTACACCTTC. This sequence encodes CASSPGHRSYVYTF.

The chain carries TRBV10-3 and TRBJ1-5; 10 bases match TRBD1. The CDR3 runs to 13 residues. Germline CDR1 ENHRY, CDR2 SYGVKD. V lost 8 bases, J lost 5 bases, and 3 bases stayed unmatched. The CDR3 DNA follows: TGTGCCATCGGACAGGGGGGGGATCAGCCCCAGCATTTT. Translation: CAIGQGGDQPQHF.

At least ten counts were recorded for this clonotype. The J gene is TRBJ1-2, the V gene TRBV27; 9 bases line up with TRBD1. V gave up 6 bases and J gave up 4 bases; unmatched junction bases: 3. CDR3 size: 13 residues. Per germline, CDR1 MNHEY and CDR2 SMNVEV (reference sequence). Written as DNA, the CDR3 is TGTGCCAGCAGGGAGGGACAGGGCTATGGCTACACCTTC. It is translated as CASREGQGYGYTF.

The chain employs TRBV20-1 and TRBJ1-2, with 8 bases fitting TRBD1. V lost 3 bases to trimming and J lost 3 bases; unmatched junction nucleotides: 6. The CDR3 is made up of 14 amino acids. Germline CDR1 reads DFQATT; CDR2 reads SNEGSKA (reference sequence). In DNA form, the CDR3 reads TGCAGTGCTAGGGCAGGGGGCCGCCACTATGGCTACACCTTC. It codes for CSARAGGRHYGYTF.

V usage is TRBV6-1 and J usage is TRBJ2-5; maybe TRBD1 (5 bases). The length of the CDR3 is 12 residues. Per germline, CDR1 MNHNS and CDR2 SASEGT. V lost 9 bases, J lost 4 bases, and 12 bases lay in between. Written as DNA, the CDR3 is TGTGCCAGTTACAGGTTCGGAGAGACCCAGTACTTC. As protein: CASYRFGETQYF.

The rearrangement uses TRBV20-1 and TRBJ2-3; 8 nucleotides agree with TRBD2. The germline gives CDR1 DFQATT, CDR2 SNEGSKA (reference sequence). J lost 4 bases, V lost 0 bases, and 9 bases had no gene match. The length of the CDR3 is 16 residues. CDR3: CSARDVTSGFSDTQYF. CDR3 coding DNA: TGCAGTGCTAGAGATGTTACTAGCGGATTCTCAGATACGCAGTATTTT.

This clonotype came up many times. V is TRBV6-2 or TRBV6-3 and J is TRBJ2-1; possibly TRBD2 for D (6 bases). Trimming shortened V by 2 bases and J by 7 bases, and 12 bases separated the two germline ends. The CDR3 sequence is 14 residues long. The germline V gene encodes CDR1 MNHEY and CDR2 SVGEGT. The CDR3 region has the DNA TGTGCCAGCAGTTACGGGGGGAAAAGGAATGAGCAGTTCTTC. As protein: CASSYGGKRNEQFF.

This clonotype was found many times. The J gene is TRBJ2-6, the V gene TRBV24-1; no clear D gene. V was cut by 9 bases and J by 0 bases, with 17 bases left in between. This CDR3 has 17 residues. Germline CDR1 is KGHDR and CDR2 is SFDVKD. CDR3 sequence: CATASAYPNSGANVLTF. CDR3 DNA: TGTGCCACCGCCAGCGCTTACCCAAACTCTGGGGCCAACGTCCTGACTTTC.

Note on this clonotype: Just one base apart from a much larger clone, this may be a read error. The J gene is TRBJ1-2, the V gene TRBV7-9; D is unclear. Trimming stripped 8 bases from V and 7 bases from J, with 20 bases between. This CDR3 spans 14 amino acids. CDR1 is SEHNR and CDR2 is FQNEAQ in the germline V gene (reference sequence). The CDR3 region is CASGSNILAGGYTF. CDR3 nucleotides: TGTGCCAGCGGCTCCAACATCCTGGCGGGTGGCTACACCTTC.

This clonotype was seen only a few times. The chain is built from TRBV4-2 and TRBJ2-2, with D possibly matching TRBD2 (6 bases). V was cut by 6 bases and J by 4 bases, with 18 bases left in between. Per the germline V gene, CDR1 is LGHNA and CDR2 is YNFKEQ. This CDR3 is built from 16 residues. Here the CDR3 reads CASRVSAPGGTGELFF. The CDR3, as DNA: TGTGCCAGCAGAGTATCGGCGCCCGGGGGCACCGGGGAGCTGTTTTTT.